This T cell receptor (beta chain) was sequenced for a study of T cell changes during pregnancy in multiple sclerosis. Here immunoSEQ multiplex PCR was the method, and the copy in TCRdb shows in-frame clones only, minus some. The sample has approximately 40,000 clones, approximately 92% seen once. Germline values: CDR1 MNHEY, CDR2 SVGAGI. There are 15 residues in the CDR3. The V and J ends lost 2 bases and 7 bases respectively, with 14 bases between them. The sample consisted of peripheral blood. This chain uses TRBV6-5 with TRBJ1-4; D perhaps matches TRBD1 (5 bases). The sequence was obtained from a female donor with multiple sclerosis, enrolled in a pregnancy study. The CDR3, as DNA: TGTGCCAGCAGTTACGGTACCGGGACGACTGAAAAACTGTTTTTT. This translates into CASSYGTGTTEKLFF.